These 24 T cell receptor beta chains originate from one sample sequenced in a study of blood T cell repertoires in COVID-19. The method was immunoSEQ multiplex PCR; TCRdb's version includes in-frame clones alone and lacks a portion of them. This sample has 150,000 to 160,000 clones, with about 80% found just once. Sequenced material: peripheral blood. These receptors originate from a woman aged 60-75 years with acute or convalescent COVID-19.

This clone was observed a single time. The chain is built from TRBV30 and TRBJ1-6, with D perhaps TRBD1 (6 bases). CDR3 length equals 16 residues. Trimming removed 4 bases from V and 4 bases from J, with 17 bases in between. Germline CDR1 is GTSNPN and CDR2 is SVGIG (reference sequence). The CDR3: CAWTIAGARYNSPLHF. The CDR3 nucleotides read TGTGCCTGGACTATCGCAGGGGCGCGTTATAATTCACCCCTCCACTTT.

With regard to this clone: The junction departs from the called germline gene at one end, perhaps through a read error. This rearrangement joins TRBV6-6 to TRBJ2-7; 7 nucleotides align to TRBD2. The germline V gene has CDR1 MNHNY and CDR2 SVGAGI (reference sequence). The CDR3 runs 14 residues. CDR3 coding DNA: TGTGCCAGCAGTTACTCGGCTTCAGCGGGATCGGTCACTTTC. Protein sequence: CASSYSASAGSVTF.

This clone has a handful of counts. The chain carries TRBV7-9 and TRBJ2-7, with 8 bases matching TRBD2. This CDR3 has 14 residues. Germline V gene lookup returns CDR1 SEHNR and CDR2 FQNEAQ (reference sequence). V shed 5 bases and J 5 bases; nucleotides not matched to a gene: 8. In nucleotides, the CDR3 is TGTGCCAGCAGCCCGGGAGGGGTAACCCACGAGCAGTACTTC. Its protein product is CASSPGGVTHEQYF.

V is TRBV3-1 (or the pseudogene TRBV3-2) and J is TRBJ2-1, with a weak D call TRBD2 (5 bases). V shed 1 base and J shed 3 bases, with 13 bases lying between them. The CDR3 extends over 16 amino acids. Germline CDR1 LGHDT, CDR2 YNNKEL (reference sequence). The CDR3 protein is CASSQAPGKLYNEQFF. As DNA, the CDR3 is TGTGCCAGCAGCCAAGCGCCGGGAAAGCTCTACAATGAGCAGTTCTTC.

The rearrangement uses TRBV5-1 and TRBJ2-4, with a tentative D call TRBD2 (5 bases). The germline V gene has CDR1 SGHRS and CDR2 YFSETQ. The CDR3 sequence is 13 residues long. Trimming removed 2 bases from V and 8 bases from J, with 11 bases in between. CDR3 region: CASSLIGEDIQYF. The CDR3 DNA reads TGCGCCAGCAGCTTAATCGGGGAAGACATTCAGTACTTC. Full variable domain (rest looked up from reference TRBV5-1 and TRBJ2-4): KAGVTQTPRYLIKTRGQQVTLSCSPISGHRSVSWYQQTPGQGLQFLFEYFSETQRNKGNFPGRFSGRQFSNSRSEMNVSTLELGDSALYLCASSLIGEDIQYFGAGTRLSVL.

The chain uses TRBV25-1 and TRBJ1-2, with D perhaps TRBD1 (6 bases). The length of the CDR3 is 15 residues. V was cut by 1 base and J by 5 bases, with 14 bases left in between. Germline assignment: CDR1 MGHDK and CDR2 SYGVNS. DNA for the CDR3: TGTGCCAGCAGTGAATCCGGGACACCCTCTTATGGCTACACCTTC. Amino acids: CASSESGTPSYGYTF.

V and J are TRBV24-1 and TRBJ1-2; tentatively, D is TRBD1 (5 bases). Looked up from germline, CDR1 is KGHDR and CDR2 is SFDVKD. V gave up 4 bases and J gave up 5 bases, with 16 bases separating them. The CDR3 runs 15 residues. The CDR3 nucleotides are TGTGCCACCAGTGACTCGACAGAGCCTTGGTATGGCTACACCTTC. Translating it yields CATSDSTEPWYGYTF.

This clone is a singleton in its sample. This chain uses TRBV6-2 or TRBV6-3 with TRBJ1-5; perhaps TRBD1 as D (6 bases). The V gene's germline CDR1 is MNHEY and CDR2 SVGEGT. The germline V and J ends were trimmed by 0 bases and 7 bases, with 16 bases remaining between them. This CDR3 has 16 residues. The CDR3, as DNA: TGTGCCAGCAGTTACTCGGTAACAGGGCAGGGGCAGCCCCAGCATTTT. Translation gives CASSYSVTGQGQPQHF.

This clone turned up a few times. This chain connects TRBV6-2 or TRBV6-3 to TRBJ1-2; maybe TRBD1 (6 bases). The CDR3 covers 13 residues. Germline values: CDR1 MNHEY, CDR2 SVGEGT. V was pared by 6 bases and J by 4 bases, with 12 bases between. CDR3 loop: CASSPRGSYGYTF. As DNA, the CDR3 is TGTGCCAGCAGCCCCAGGGGCAGCTATGGCTACACCTTC.

CDR3 coding DNA: TGTGCCAGCAGCCCCGGGACAGGTAATGAAAAACTGTTTTTT. This codes for CASSPGTGNEKLFF. The chain recombines TRBV9 with TRBJ1-4; TRBD1 matches 8 bases. Germline CDR1 is SGDLS and CDR2 is YYNGEE. The trim removed 4 bases at V and 4 bases at J, leaving 3 bases unmatched. This CDR3 has 14 residues.

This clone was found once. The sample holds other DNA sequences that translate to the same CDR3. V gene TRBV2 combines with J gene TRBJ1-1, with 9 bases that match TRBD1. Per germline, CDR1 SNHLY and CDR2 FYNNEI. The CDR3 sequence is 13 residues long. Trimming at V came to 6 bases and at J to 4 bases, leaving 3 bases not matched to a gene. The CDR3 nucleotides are TGTGCCAGCAGCGGACAGGGGCGCACTGAAGCTTTCTTT. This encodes CASSGQGRTEAFF.

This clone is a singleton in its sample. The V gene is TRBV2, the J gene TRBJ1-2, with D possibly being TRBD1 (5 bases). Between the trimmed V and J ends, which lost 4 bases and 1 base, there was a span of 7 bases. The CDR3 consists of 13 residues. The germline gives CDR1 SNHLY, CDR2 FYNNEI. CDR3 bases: TGTGCCAGCAGTGTGGACATTAACTATGGCTACACCTTC. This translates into CASSVDINYGYTF.

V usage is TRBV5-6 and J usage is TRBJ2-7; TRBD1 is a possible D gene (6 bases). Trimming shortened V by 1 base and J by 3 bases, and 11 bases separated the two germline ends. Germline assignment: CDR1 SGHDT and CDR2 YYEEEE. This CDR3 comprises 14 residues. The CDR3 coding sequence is TGTGCCAGCAGCTTGCTACAGGGAATCTACGAGCAGTACTTC. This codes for CASSLLQGIYEQYF.

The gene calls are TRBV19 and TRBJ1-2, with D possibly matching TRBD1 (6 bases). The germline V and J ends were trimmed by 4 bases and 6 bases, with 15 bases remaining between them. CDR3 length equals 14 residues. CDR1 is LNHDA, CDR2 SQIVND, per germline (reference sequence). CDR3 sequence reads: CASSNTGYSDGYTF. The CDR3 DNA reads TGTGCCAGTAGTAATACAGGGTACAGCGATGGCTACACCTTC. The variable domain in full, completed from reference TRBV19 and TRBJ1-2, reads DGGITQSPKYLFRKEGQNVTLSCEQNLNHDAMYWYRQDPGQGLRLIYYSQIVNDFQKGDIAEGYSVSREKKESFPLTVTSAQKNPTAFYLCASSNTGYSDGYTFGSGTRLTVV.

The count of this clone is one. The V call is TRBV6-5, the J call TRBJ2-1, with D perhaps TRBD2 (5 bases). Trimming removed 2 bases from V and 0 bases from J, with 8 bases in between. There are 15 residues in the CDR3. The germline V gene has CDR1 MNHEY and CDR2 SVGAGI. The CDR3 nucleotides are TGTGCCAGCAGTTACGACTACTACTCCTACAATGAGCAGTTCTTC. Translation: CASSYDYYSYNEQFF.

The chain's CDR3 is CAWALGLNHQPQHF. In nucleotides, the CDR3 is TGTGCCTGGGCCTTGGGACTCAACCATCAGCCCCAGCATTTT. The V gene is TRBV30, the J gene TRBJ1-5; TRBD1 might be the D (5 bases). From germline, CDR1 is GTSNPN and CDR2 SVGIG (reference sequence). The V gene lost 5 bases and the J gene lost 5 bases, with 16 bases spanning the gap. The CDR3 loop spans 14 amino acids.

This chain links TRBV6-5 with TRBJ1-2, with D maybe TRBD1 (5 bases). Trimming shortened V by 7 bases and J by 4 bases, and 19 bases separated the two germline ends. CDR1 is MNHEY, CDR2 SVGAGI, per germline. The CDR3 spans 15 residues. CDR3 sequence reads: CASTAGGVYSYGYTF. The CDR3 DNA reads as TGTGCCAGCACCGCAGGAGGGGTGTATAGCTATGGCTACACCTTC.

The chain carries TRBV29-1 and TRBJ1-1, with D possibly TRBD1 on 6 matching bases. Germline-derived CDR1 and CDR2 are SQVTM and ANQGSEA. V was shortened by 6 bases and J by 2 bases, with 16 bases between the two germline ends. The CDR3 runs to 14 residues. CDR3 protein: CSVRAGTSNTEAFF. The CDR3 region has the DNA TGCAGCGTCCGAGCCGGGACAAGCAACACTGAAGCTTTCTTT.

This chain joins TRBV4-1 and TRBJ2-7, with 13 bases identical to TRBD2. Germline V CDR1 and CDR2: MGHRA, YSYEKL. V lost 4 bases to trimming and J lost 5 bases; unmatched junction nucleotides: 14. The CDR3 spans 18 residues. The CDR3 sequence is CASSPRPILAGGVNEQYF. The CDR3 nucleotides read TGCGCCAGCAGCCCCAGACCGATACTAGCGGGGGGGGTAAACGAGCAGTACTTC.

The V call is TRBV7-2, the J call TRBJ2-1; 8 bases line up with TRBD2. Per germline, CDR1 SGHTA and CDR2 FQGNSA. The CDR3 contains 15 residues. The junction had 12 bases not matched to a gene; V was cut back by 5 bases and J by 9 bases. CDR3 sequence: CASSHVAGSRGEQFF. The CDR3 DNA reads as TGTGCCAGCAGCCACGTAGCGGGGTCTCGGGGTGAGCAGTTCTTC.

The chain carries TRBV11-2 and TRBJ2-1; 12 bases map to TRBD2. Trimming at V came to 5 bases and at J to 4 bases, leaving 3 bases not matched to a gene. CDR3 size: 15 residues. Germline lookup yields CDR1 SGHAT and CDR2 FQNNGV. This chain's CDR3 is CASSPTSGGYNEQFF. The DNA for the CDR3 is TGTGCCAGCAGCCCGACTAGCGGGGGTTACAATGAGCAGTTCTTC.

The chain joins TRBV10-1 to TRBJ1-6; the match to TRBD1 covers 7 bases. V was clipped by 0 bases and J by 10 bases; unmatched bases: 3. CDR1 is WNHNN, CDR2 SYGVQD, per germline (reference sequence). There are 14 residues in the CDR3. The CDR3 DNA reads TGCGCCAGCAGTGAGTCGCGAGGGGGCTCACCCCTCCACTTT. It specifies CASSESRGGSPLHF.

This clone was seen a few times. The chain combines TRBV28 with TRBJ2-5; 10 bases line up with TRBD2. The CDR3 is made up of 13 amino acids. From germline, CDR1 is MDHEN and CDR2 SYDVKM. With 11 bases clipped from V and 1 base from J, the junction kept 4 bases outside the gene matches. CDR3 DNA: TGTGCCGGAAAGCGGGGGGGCCAAGAGACCCAGTACTTC. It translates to CAGKRGGQETQYF.

The DNA of the CDR3 is TGTGCCTGGAAAGCGGCAGAGAGAAACTATGGCTACACCTTC. Its protein is CAWKAAERNYGYTF. This rearrangement joins TRBV30 to TRBJ1-2, with D unresolved. The V end lost 4 bases, the J end lost 2 bases, and 14 bases lay between the germline ends. The CDR3 sequence is 14 residues long. Germline CDR1 reads GTSNPN; CDR2 reads SVGIG (reference sequence).